Sequencing of this TCR beta chain was carried out in a study of pediatric ulcerative colitis. Germline V lookup: CDR1 MNHNS, CDR2 SASEGT. CDR3 size: 15 residues. V trimming: 1 base; J trimming: 4 bases; junction bases outside the gene matches: 7. This clone has just one count. What it recognizes is unknown. Generated by immunoSEQ multiplex PCR, the TCRdb table keeps only in-frame clones and is missing some. The sample includes tens of thousands of clones, about nine tenths seen only once; the top ten take roughly 1.5%. Study conclusions and caveats: Repertoires came from total lymphocyte DNA, not specific subsets. All ulcerative colitis patients, but no controls, carried a couple of rectal clonotypes.

The sequence came from a boy between 10 and 17 years old who was a control in a study of pediatric ulcerative colitis. The sequencing sample was made of blood. The chain links TRBV6-1 to TRBJ2-7; 7 bases fit TRBD2. DNA for the CDR3: TGTGCCAGCAGTGAAGGCCTAGCGGCTGATTACGAGCAGTACTTC. It specifies CASSEGLAADYEQYF.